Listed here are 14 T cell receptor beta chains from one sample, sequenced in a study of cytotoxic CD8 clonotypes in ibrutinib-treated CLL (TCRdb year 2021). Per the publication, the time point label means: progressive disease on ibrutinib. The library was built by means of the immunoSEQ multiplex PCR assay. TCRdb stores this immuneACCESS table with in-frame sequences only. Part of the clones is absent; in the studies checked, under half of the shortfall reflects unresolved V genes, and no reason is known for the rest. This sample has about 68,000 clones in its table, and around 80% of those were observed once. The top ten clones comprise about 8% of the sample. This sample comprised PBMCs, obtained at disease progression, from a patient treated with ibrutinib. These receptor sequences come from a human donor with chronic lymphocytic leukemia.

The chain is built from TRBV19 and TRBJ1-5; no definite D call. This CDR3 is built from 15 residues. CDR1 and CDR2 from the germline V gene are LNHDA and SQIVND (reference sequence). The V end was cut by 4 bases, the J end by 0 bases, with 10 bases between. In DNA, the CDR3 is TGTGCCAGTAGTACACGGACGGATAGCAATCAGCCCCAGCATTTT. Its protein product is CASSTRTDSNQPQHF.

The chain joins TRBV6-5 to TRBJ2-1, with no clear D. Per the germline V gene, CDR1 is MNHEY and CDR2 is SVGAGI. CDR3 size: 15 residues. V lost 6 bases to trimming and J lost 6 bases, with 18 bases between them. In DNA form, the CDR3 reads TGTGCCAGCAGCCGTGACGGCCTGGTTGGCAATGAGCAGTTCTTC. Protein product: CASSRDGLVGNEQFF.

The CDR3 loop reads CAWSSQTGTYTF. The CDR3 bases are TGTGCCTGGAGTTCCCAGACAGGAACTTACACCTTC. The gene calls are TRBV30 and TRBJ1-2; possible D gene TRBD1, 6 bases. Trimming shortened V by 2 bases and J by 11 bases, and 15 bases separated the two germline ends. The length of the CDR3 is 12 residues. The V gene's germline CDR1 is GTSNPN and CDR2 SVGIG (reference sequence).

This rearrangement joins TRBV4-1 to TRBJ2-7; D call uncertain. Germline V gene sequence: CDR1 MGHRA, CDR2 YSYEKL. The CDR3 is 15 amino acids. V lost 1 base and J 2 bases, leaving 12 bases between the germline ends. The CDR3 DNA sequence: TGCGCCAGCAGCCAAGCTCCGGTAGCACCCTACGAGCAGTACTTC. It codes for CASSQAPVAPYEQYF.

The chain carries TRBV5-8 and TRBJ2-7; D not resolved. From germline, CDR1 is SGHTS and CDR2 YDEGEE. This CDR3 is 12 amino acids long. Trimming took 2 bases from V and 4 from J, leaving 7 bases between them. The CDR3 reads CASSFSLYEQYF. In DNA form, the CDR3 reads TGTGCCAGCAGCTTCTCCCTATACGAGCAGTACTTC.

The chain's CDR3 is CASKRAGEFYEQYF. In DNA, the CDR3 is TGTGCCAGCAAACGGGCGGGAGAATTCTACGAGCAGTACTTC. This rearrangement joins TRBV5-4 to TRBJ2-7; 7 bases align to TRBD2. The J segment lost 3 bases and the V segment lost 6 bases, leaving 9 bases of the junction unmatched. CDR1 and CDR2 from the germline V gene are SGHNT and YYREEE (reference sequence). CDR3 length equals 14 residues.

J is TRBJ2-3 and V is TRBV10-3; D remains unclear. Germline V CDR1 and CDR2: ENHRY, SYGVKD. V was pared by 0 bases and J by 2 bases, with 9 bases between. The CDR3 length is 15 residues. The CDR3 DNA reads TGTGCCATCAGTGAGTCCGGCGGTTACACAGATACGCAGTATTTT. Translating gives CAISESGGYTDTQYF.

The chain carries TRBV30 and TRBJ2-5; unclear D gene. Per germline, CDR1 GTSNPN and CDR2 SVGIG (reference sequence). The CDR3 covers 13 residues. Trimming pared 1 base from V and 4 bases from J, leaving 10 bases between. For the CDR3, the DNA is TGTGCCTGGAGTGGCCTCTCACCAGAGACCCAGTACTTC. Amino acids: CAWSGLSPETQYF.

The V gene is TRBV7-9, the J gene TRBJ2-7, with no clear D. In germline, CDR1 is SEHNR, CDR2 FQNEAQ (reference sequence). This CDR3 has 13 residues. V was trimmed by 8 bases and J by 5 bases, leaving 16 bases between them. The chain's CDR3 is CASATAPAHEQYF. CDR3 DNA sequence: TGTGCCAGCGCCACCGCCCCAGCCCACGAGCAGTACTTC.

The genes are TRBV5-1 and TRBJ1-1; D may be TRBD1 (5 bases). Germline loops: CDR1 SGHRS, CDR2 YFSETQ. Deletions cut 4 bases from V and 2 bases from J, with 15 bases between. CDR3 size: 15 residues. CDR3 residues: CASSPSGGVNTEAFF. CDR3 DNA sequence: TGCGCCAGCAGCCCCAGCGGGGGGGTTAACACTGAAGCTTTCTTT.

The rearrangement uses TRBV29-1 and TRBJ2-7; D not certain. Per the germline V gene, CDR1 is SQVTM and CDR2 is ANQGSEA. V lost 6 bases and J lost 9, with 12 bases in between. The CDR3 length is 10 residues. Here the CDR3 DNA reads TGCAGCGTGTCGGTGGGGATGCAGTACTTC. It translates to CSVSVGMQYF.

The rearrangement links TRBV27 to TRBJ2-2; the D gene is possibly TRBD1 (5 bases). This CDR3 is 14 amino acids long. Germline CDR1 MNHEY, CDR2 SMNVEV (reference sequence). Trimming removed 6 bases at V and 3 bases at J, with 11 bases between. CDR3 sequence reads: CASSRDRHTGELFF. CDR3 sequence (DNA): TGTGCCAGCAGCCGTGACAGACACACCGGGGAGCTGTTTTTT.

For the CDR3, the DNA is TGTGCCAGCAGCGTAGGGGGCGACAGGGCTGGAAACACCATATATTTT. Its protein product is CASSVGGDRAGNTIYF. The chain joins TRBV9 to TRBJ1-3; the match to TRBD1 covers 7 bases. The CDR3 has 16 amino acids. Germline V gene data show CDR1 as SGDLS and CDR2 as YYNGEE. The V gene end was trimmed by 0 bases and the J gene end by 2 bases; junction bases not matched to a gene: 5. Drawing the rest from reference TRBV9 and TRBJ1-3, the complete variable domain is DSGVTQTPKHLITATGQRVTLRCSPRSGDLSVYWYQQSLDQGLQFLIQYYNGEERAKGNILERFSAQQFPDLHSELNLSSLELGDSALYFCASSVGGDRAGNTIYFGEGSWLTVV.

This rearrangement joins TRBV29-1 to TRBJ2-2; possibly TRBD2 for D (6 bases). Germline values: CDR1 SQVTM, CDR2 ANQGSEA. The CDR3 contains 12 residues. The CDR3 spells CVGDSNTGELFF. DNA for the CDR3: TGCGTTGGGGACTCGAACACCGGGGAGCTGTTTTTT.